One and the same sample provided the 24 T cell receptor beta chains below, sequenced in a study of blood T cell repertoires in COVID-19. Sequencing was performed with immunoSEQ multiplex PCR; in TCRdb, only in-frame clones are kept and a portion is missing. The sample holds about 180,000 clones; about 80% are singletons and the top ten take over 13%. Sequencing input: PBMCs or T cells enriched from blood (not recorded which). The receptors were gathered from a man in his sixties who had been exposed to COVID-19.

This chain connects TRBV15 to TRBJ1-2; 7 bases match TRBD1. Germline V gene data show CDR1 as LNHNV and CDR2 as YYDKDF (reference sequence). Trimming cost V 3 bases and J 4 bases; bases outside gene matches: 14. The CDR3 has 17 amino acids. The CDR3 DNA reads TGTGCCACCAGCAGGCCGGGGCTGAACAGGGGTCTCTATGGCTACACCTTC. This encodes CATSRPGLNRGLYGYTF.

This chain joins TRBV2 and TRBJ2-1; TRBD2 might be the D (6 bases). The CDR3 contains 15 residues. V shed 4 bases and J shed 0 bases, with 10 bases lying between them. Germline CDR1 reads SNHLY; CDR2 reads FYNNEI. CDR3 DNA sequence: TGTGCCAGCAGTGCGGCGGGGAGCTCCTACAATGAGCAGTTCTTC. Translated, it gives CASSAAGSSYNEQFF.

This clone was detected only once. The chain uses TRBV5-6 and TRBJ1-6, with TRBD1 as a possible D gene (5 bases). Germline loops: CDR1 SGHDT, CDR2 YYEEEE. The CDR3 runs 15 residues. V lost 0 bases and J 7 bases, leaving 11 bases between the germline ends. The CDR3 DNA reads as TGTGCCAGCAGCTTGGAGCGGGGGTCGAATTCACCCCTCCACTTT. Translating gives CASSLERGSNSPLHF.

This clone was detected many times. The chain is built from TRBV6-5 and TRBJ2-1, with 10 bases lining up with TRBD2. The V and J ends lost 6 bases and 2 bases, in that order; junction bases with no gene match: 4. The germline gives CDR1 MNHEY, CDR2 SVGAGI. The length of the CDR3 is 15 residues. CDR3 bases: TGTGCCAGCAGGGACCTAGCGGGAGCCTACAATGAGCAGTTCTTC. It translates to CASRDLAGAYNEQFF.

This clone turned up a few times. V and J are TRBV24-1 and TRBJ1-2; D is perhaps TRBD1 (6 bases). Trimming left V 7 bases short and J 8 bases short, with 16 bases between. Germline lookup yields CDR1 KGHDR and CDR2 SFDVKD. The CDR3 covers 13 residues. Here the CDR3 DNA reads TGTGCCACCAGAGCTACAGGGAGCGACGGCTACACCTTC. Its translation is CATRATGSDGYTF.

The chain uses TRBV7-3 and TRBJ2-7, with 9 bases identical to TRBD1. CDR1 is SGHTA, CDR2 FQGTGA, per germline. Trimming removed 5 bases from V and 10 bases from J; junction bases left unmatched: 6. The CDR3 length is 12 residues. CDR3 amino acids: CASSEGTGNQYF. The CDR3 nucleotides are TGTGCCAGCAGCGAAGGGACAGGGAATCAGTACTTC.

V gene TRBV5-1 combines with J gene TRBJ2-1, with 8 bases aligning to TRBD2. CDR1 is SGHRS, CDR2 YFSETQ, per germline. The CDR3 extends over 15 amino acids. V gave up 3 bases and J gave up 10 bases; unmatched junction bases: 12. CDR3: CASSSLAATASEQFF. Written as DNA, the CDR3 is TGCGCCAGCAGCTCACTAGCGGCCACGGCCAGCGAGCAGTTCTTC.

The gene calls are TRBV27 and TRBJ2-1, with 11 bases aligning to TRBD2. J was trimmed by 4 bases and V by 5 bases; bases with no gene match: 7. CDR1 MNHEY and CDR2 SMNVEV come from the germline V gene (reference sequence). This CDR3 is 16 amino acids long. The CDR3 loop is CASSPRGTSGYNEQFF. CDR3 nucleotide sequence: TGTGCCAGCAGTCCTCGAGGGACTAGCGGTTACAATGAGCAGTTCTTC.

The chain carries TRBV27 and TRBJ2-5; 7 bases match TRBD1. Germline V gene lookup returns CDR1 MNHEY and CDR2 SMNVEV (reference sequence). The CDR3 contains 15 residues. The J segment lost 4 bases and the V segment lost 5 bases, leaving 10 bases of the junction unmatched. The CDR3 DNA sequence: TGTGCCAGCAGTCTGACAGGGAGTTGGGGAGAGACCCAGTACTTC. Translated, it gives CASSLTGSWGETQYF.

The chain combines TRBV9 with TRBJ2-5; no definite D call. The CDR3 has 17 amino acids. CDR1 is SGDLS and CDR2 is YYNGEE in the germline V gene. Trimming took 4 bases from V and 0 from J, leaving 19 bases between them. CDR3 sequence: CASSPKDTQMYQETQYF. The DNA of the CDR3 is TGTGCCAGCAGCCCGAAAGACACCCAAATGTACCAAGAGACCCAGTACTTC.

This CDR3 reads CASSRTPPSISGPVREQFF. In DNA, the CDR3 is TGTGCCAGCAGCCGAACCCCCCCGAGTATTAGCGGGCCGGTACGGGAGCAGTTCTTC. The chain employs TRBV3-1 (or the pseudogene TRBV3-2) and TRBJ2-1; 7 bases line up with TRBD2. The germline CDR1 and CDR2 sequences are LGHDT and YNNKEL (reference sequence). V lost 4 bases and J lost 10; bases outside the gene matches: 25. This CDR3 has 19 amino acids.

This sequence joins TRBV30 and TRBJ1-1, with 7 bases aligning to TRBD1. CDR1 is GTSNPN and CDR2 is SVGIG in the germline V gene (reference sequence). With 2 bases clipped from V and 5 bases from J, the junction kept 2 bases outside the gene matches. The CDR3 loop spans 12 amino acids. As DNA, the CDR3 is TGTGCCTGGAGTCCGACAGGGACTGAAGCTTTCTTT. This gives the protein CAWSPTGTEAFF.

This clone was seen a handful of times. The CDR3 here is CASSYGAGHSYEQYF. CDR3 nucleotide sequence: TGTGCCAGCAGTTACGGAGCGGGACACTCCTACGAGCAGTACTTC. This chain connects TRBV6-2 or TRBV6-3 to TRBJ2-7; TRBD2 is a possible D gene (7 bases). V was shortened by 2 bases and J by 0 bases, with 11 bases between the two germline ends. The CDR3 runs to 15 residues. The V gene's germline CDR1 is MNHEY and CDR2 SVGEGT.

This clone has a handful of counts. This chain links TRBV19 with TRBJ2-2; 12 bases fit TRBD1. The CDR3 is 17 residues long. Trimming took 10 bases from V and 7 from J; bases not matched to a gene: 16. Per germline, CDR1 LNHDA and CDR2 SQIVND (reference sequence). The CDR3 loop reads CATMRGQGARSGGELFF. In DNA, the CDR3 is TGTGCCACGATGAGGGGACAGGGGGCAAGGAGCGGCGGGGAGCTGTTTTTT.

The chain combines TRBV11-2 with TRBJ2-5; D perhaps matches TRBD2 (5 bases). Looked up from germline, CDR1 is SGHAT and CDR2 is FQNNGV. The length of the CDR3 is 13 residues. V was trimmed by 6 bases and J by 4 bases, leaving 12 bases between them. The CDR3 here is CASSQQRAETQYF. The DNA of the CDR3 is TGTGCCAGCAGTCAACAGAGGGCAGAGACCCAGTACTTC. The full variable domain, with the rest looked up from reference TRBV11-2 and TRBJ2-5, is EAGVAQSPRYKIIEKRQSVAFWCNPISGHATLYWYQQILGQGPKLLIQFQNNGVVDDSQLPKDRFSAERLKGVDSTLKIQPAKLEDSAVYLCASSQQRAETQYFGPGTRLLVL.

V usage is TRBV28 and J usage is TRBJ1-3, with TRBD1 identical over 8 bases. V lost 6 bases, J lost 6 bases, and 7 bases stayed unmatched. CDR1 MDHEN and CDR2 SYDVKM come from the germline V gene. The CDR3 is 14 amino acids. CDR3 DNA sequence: TGTGCCAGCAGGTCTGGGACAGGTGAAAACACCATATATTTT. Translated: CASRSGTGENTIYF.

The CDR3, as DNA: TGCAGTGCTAGTCTCCAGGGGAATTCACCCCTCCACTTT. It codes for CSASLQGNSPLHF. This sequence joins TRBV20-1 and TRBJ1-6; D might be TRBD1 (6 bases). V lost 3 bases and J lost 7, with 10 bases in between. The CDR3 is made up of 13 amino acids. The germline V gene encodes CDR1 DFQATT and CDR2 SNEGSKA (reference sequence).

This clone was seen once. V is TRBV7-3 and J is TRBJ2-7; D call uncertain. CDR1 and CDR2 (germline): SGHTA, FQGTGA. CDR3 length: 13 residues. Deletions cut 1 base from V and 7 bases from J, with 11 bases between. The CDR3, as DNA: TGTGCCAGCAGCTTAAGTGTGGCAGTTGAGCAGTACTTC. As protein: CASSLSVAVEQYF. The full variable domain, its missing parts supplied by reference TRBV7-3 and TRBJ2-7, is GAGVSQTPSNKVTEKGKYVELRCDPISGHTALYWYRQSLGQGPEFLIYFQGTGAADDSGLPNDRFFAVRPEGSVSTLKIQRTERGDSAVYLCASSLSVAVEQYFGPGTRLTVT.

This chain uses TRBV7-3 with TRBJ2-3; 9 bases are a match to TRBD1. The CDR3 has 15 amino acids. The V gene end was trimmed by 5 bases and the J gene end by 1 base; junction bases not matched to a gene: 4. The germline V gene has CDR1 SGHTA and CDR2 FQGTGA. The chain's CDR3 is CASSKWDRGTDTQYF. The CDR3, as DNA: TGTGCCAGCAGCAAGTGGGACAGGGGCACAGATACGCAGTATTTT. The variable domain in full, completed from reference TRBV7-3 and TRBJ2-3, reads GAGVSQTPSNKVTEKGKYVELRCDPISGHTALYWYRQSLGQGPEFLIYFQGTGAADDSGLPNDRFFAVRPEGSVSTLKIQRTERGDSAVYLCASSKWDRGTDTQYFGPGTRLTVL.

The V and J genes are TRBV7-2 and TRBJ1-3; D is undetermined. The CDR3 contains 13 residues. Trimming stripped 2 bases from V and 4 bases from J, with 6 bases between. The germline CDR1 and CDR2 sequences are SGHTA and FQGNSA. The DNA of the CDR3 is TGTGCCAGCAGCTTACCCGCGGGAAACACCATATATTTT. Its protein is CASSLPAGNTIYF.

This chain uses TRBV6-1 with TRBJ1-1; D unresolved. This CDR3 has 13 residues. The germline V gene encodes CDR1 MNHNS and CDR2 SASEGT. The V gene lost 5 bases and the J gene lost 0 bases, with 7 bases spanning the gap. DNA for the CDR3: TGTGCCAGCAGTCCTACAGTGAACACTGAAGCTTTCTTT. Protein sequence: CASSPTVNTEAFF.

Here the CDR3 reads CASSLVWGTGAESAFF. Written as DNA, the CDR3 is TGTGCCAGCAGCTTAGTTTGGGGGACAGGTGCAGAGTCGGCTTTCTTT. The V gene is TRBV11-1, the J gene TRBJ1-1; 8 positions agree with TRBD1. J lost 11 bases, V lost 1 base, and 15 bases had no gene match. Germline loops: CDR1 SGHAT, CDR2 FQDESV (reference sequence). CDR3 size: 16 residues.

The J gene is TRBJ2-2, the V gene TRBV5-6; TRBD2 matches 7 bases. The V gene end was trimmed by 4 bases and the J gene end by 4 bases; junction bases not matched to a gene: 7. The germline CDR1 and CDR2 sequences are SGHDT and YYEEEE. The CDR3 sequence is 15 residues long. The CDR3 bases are TGTGCCAGCAGCCGATTGGGAGGGAGCACCGGGGAGCTGTTTTTT. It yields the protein CASSRLGGSTGELFF.

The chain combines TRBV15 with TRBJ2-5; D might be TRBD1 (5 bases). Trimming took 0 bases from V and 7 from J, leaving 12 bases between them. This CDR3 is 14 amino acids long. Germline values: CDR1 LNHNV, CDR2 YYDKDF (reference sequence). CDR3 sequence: CATSRDQGPWTQYF. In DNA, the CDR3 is TGTGCCACCAGCAGAGATCAGGGCCCCTGGACCCAGTACTTC.